This T cell receptor (beta chain) was captured in a study of blood T cell repertoires in COVID-19. Germline trimming cut 2 bases from V and 6 bases from J; bases unmatched to any gene: 7. There are 14 residues in the CDR3. In germline, CDR1 is SQVTM, CDR2 ANQGSEA. Repertoires were generated with immunoSEQ multiplex PCR, while TCRdb's copy carries only in-frame clones and drops some. The top ten hold around 1.3% of the sample, which has 100,000 to 130,000 clones, over 80% seen once. Sample: peripheral blood. The clonotype originates from a woman aged 25 to 45 with acute or convalescent COVID-19. J is TRBJ1-1 and V is TRBV29-1; 9 bases are a match to TRBD1. This CDR3 reads CSVERDRVNAEAFF. For the CDR3, the DNA is TGCAGCGTTGAAAGGGACAGGGTGAATGCTGAAGCTTTCTTT.